These 6 T cell receptor beta chains share one sample of origin, sequenced in a study of blood T cell repertoires in COVID-19 (dated by TCRdb to the early 2020s). Library creation used the immunoSEQ multiplex PCR assay. As stored in TCRdb, this immuneACCESS dataset retains in-frame rearrangements with V and J assigned. A fraction of the clones does not appear; measured against another copy, unresolved V genes explain less than half of the discrepancy, and the remainder lacks a known reason. Recorded for this sample are 140,000 to 150,000 clones; around nine tenths of them occurred a single time. The ten largest clones add up to approximately 2.4% of the sample. Sample: peripheral blood. These receptors all come from a human donor in a cohort sampled during active COVID-19.

V usage is TRBV19 and J usage is TRBJ1-4, with a tentative D call TRBD1 (6 bases). Between the trimmed V and J ends, which lost 6 bases and 8 bases, there was a span of 16 bases. CDR1 and CDR2 from the germline V gene are LNHDA and SQIVND (reference sequence). This CDR3 contains 14 residues. The chain's CDR3 is CASRQTGIGEKLFF. CDR3 DNA: TGTGCCAGTAGACAAACAGGGATCGGCGAAAAACTGTTTTTT.

This clone was detected once. This chain links TRBV7-3 with TRBJ1-5; tentative D call: TRBD1 (6 bases). Germline-derived CDR1 and CDR2 are SGHTA and FQGTGA. Trimming shortened V by 2 bases and J by 8 bases, and 10 bases separated the two germline ends. The CDR3 is made up of 13 amino acids. CDR3 region: CASSLAGDKPQHF. In DNA, the CDR3 is TGTGCCAGCAGCTTAGCAGGGGATAAGCCCCAGCATTTT.

The chain recombines TRBV2 with TRBJ1-2; no clear D. V was trimmed by 3 bases and J by 4 bases, leaving 9 bases between them. The CDR3 consists of 13 residues. The germline gives CDR1 SNHLY, CDR2 FYNNEI. The CDR3 loop reads CASSESGIYGYTF. The DNA for the CDR3 is TGTGCCAGCAGTGAGTCCGGGATCTATGGCTACACCTTC.

This chain joins TRBV4-3 and TRBJ1-1; D perhaps matches TRBD1 (5 bases). CDR1 and CDR2 (germline): LGHNA, YSLEER. Trimming took 0 bases from V and 5 from J, leaving 16 bases between them. The CDR3 totals 16 residues. As DNA, the CDR3 is TGCGCCAGCAGCCAAGATCTCGGGGGTTTAGGTACTGAAGCTTTCTTT. Translated, it gives CASSQDLGGLGTEAFF.

The gene calls are TRBV14 and TRBJ2-5; D unclear. Looked up from germline, CDR1 is SGHDN and CDR2 is FVKESK. Trimming took 4 bases from V and 5 from J, leaving 17 bases between them. The CDR3 runs 15 residues. This CDR3 reads CASSRGNFQRETQYF. The CDR3, as DNA: TGTGCCAGCAGCCGAGGCAACTTCCAACGGGAGACCCAGTACTTC. Full variable domain (missing parts from reference TRBV14 and TRBJ2-5): EAGVTQFPSHSVIEKGQTVTLRCDPISGHDNLYWYRRVMGKEIKFLLHFVKESKQDESGMPNNRFLAERTGGTYSTLKVQPAELEDSGVYFCASSRGNFQRETQYFGPGTRLLVL.

The chain recombines TRBV7-3 with TRBJ2-1; possibly TRBD2 for D (6 bases). V gave up 5 bases and J gave up 6 bases, with 17 bases separating them. Germline loops: CDR1 SGHTA, CDR2 FQGTGA. The CDR3 has 15 amino acids. The CDR3, as DNA: TGTGCCAGCAGCCAACTCGGGACTGAACGCAATGAGCAGTTCTTC. Encoded protein: CASSQLGTERNEQFF.